This T cell receptor delta chain was captured by sequencing in a study of gamma-delta chains in newborns, infants, children (dated by TCRdb to the late 2010s). With regard to the full study: According to the title of the study, polyclonal expansion of innate gammadelta T cells immediately after birth is driven by microbial exposure. How innate gammadelta T cell populations in human newborns were shaped by microbial exposure immediately after birth was investigated in the study.

The sequencer was an Illumina MiSeq. In TCRdb, clones were called once more from the public reads by CATT, and rows of identical DNA were later combined. The sample table records 3,000 to 4,000 delta-chain clones; 0.25% to 0.3% of these occur just once. The top ten clones comprise roughly 13% of the sample. To note about this clone: Its antigen specificity is not known. TCRdb's listed protein matches a much larger clone and diverges from this DNA's translation at residue 7, likely through a read error; the protein shown comes from the DNA.

V ends up 3 bases short and J 1 base short, with an unmatched junction base count of 2. The CDR3 measures 16 amino acids from cysteine to phenylalanine. The retained sequence is limited to the CDR3, 48 bases, with the frame set at the first base. Taken from the germline V gene, the CDR1 and CDR2 loops are GEAIGNYY and EKD. Input material: blood. Recombination joined TRDV2 with TRDJ3; 7 bases in the middle match TRDD3. This receptor was obtained from a child who was a newborn, infant or young child, either healthy, febrile or measles-vaccinated (not recorded which). The base sequence is TGTGCCTGTGACTGGGGGAGATCCTGGGACACCCGACAGATGTTTTTC. This encodes CACDWGRSWDTRQMFF.